This TCR beta chain was documented in a study of PD-1 blockade in classical Hodgkin lymphoma. Study outcomes and limitations: Complete responders' diversity at baseline resembled that of newly diagnosed patients.

Every patient relapsed after autologous stem cell transplantation, and brentuximab vedotin exposure varied. Complete response, partial response or progressive disease were the best responses. Assay used: immunoSEQ multiplex PCR; TCRdb lists only in-frame clones, some missing. The sample gives roughly 140,000 clones, about 81% of which show up once; approximately 9.6% is in the top ten. Remarks on this clone: Its antigen is currently unknown.

The clonotype comes from a human donor with classical Hodgkin lymphoma. Specimen: peripheral blood mononuclear cells (PBMCs), collected before the second cycle of nivolumab.

CDR3 residues: CAWSFPGLVGNEQFF. DNA of the CDR3: TGTGCCTGGAGTTTTCCCGGACTAGTCGGTAATGAGCAGTTCTTC. The genes are TRBV30 and TRBJ2-1, with TRBD2 matching 7 bases. From germline, CDR1 is GTSNPN and CDR2 SVGIG (reference sequence). Unmatched junction bases numbered 11, after V lost 2 bases and J lost 7 bases. This CDR3 contains 15 residues.